This TCR beta chain originates from a study of PD-1 blockade in classical Hodgkin lymphoma (dated by TCRdb to the early 2020s). Regarding the research as a whole: Nivolumab dosing was 3 mg/kg intravenously every 2 weeks, continuing until either disease progression or unacceptable toxicity. The study used CyTOF and TCR beta sequencing to define a peripheral blood immune signature of response to PD-1 blockade in classical Hodgkin lymphoma. Results and caveats for the whole study, not just this receptor: The study was restricted to a single clinical trial cohort, and the causes of repertoire differences, possibly disease activity or prior therapy, were left undefined. Trial patients achieving complete response had baseline diversity similar to newly diagnosed patients, whereas partial responders and progressors had significantly lower diversity. Lower diversity was observed in patients in whom nivolumab was started less than 1 year after ASCT, and these patients were excluded from later analyses so that confounding by immune reconstitution would be avoided. Baseline TCR diversity was reported as lower in newly diagnosed patients than in healthy donors, and lower still in relapsed/refractory patients. A significant rise by C4D1 was seen in CD4+ but not CD8+ TCR diversity (p=0.0027 vs p=0.16), with the rise being most apparent in complete responders (p=0.02).

Sample time point, as interpreted from the label and publication: cycle 1 day 1 (C1D1), immediately before nivolumab initiation. Every trial patient had relapsed following autologous stem cell transplantation, and prior brentuximab vedotin exposure was what differed among cohorts A, B and C. The trial cohort included roughly 60 patients with relapsed/refractory classical Hodgkin lymphoma, and each patient had a best overall response of complete response, partial response or progressive disease. Single-agent nivolumab was administered to trial patients in the multi-cohort phase II CheckMate 205 trial. An independent review committee assessed best overall response by applying the 2007 International Working Group response criteria. PBMCs from the trial were collected at three points: immediately before nivolumab initiation (C1D1), and during therapy at cycle 2 day 1 and cycle 4 day 1. After peripheral blood was drawn into 8 mL Vacutainer Cell Preparation Tubes, PBMCs were isolated by centrifugation and then cryopreserved.

The Qiagen DNeasy kit was used to extract genomic DNA both from unsorted PBMCs and from the negatively selected CD4+ and CD8+ fractions. Using primers that anneal to V and J segments, immunoSEQ multiplex PCR amplified the TCR beta CDR3 regions. A synthetic immune receptor repertoire was used to minimize amplification bias, and any residual bias was removed computationally once sequencing was done. The authors processed their data as follows. Repertoire diversity was quantified as the Shannon entropy index using custom Python scripts. The unsorted, CD4+ and CD8+ repertoires were each analyzed separately, with the exception of combined analyses, where CD4+ and CD8+ sequences were merged in silico. A clone counted as expanded when the clone's frequency after treatment rose at least 2-fold relative to C1D1, and clones undetected at baseline were given a pseudocount of 0.5. Clones with 0 or 1 copy at C1D1 were defined as singleton clones, while clones with 2 or more copies were defined as non-singleton clones. Clones expanded in unsorted samples were annotated as CD4+, CD8+ or unknown by matching protein sequences in sorted samples from the same patient. Wilcoxon tests were applied to paired samples to test diversity changes from C1D1 to C4D1. Here the immuneACCESS table is served through TCRdb, limited to in-frame sequences with V and J called. Missing clones are a known gap in these copies; in checked studies unresolved V genes cover under half, and the rest lacks a known reason. The V and J calls and the clone size are those of that table, but D and trimming were determined from the DNA. Within this sample are more than 20,000 clones, with about nine tenths of them counted one time only. Together, the top ten hold around 2.5% of the sample.

As regards this clone: Its antigen target is currently unknown. No clone much larger than this one lies a single base away; base qualities are absent.

The CDR3, from cysteine to phenylalanine, totals 13 residues. Of all the DNA, just the CDR3 is kept, 39 bases in frame from base 1. Looking up the germline V gene yields CDR1 SGHTS and CDR2 YDEGEE. V is shortened by 1 base, J by 4 bases, and the region joining them spans 9 bases. This clonotype was obtained from a human donor with classical Hodgkin lymphoma. Recombination joined TRBV5-8 with TRBJ2-7, with no reliable assignment of the D segment. Material: peripheral blood mononuclear cells (PBMCs), obtained at baseline. The DNA sequence reads TGTGCCAGCAGCTTGTTTAGTTCTTACGAGCAGTACTTC. Its protein reads: CASSLFSSYEQYF.